This T cell receptor beta chain is drawn from a study of T cell responses to AZD1222 COVID-19 vaccine. This clone came up a few times. V was pared by 8 bases and J by 1 base, with 21 bases between. The CDR3 has 17 amino acids. Generated by immunoSEQ multiplex PCR, the TCRdb table keeps only in-frame clones and is missing some. The sample has 120,000 or so clones; about 90% are singletons. This receptor was taken from an adult in good health. The sample was peripheral blood, taken on day 0 of AZD1222 vaccination. This chain joins TRBV23-1 and TRBJ2-4, with a possible D match to TRBD2 (7 bases). TRBV23-1 qualifies as an ORF whose function is uncertain. The CDR3 loop is CASVGGRPLGAKNIQYF. The DNA of the CDR3 is TGCGCCAGCGTCGGGGGGCGTCCGCTGGGTGCCAAAAACATTCAGTACTTC.